Sequencing of this T cell receptor beta chain was carried out in a study of vaccination and CD4 T cells after COVID-19. The study sequenced cultured CD4+ T cell DNA using the Oncomine TCR Beta short-read assay. TCRdb recomputed calls from the PCR reads with MiXCR, one row per CDR3 protein. The table lists more than 13,000 distinct CDR3 sequences, 61% of them singletons. In regard to this clonotype: Its antigen is not identified.

The CDR3 sequence is 14 residues long. V lost 6 bases to trimming and J lost 4 bases, with 10 bases between them. Germline V gene sequence: CDR1 SGHTA, CDR2 FQGNSA. Sample treatment: approximately 9-day PBMC culture with coronavirus spike peptide pools or control peptides (ViraFEST assay). The V call is TRBV7-2, the J call TRBJ1-6; no definite D call. Sequences were obtained from CD4+ T cells from blood, cultured in vitro. The TCR was taken from a human donor who had recovered from COVID-19. Written as DNA, the CDR3 is TGTGCCAGCAGACCCCAGGAGTATAATTCACCCCTCCACTTT. Protein sequence: CASRPQEYNSPLHF.